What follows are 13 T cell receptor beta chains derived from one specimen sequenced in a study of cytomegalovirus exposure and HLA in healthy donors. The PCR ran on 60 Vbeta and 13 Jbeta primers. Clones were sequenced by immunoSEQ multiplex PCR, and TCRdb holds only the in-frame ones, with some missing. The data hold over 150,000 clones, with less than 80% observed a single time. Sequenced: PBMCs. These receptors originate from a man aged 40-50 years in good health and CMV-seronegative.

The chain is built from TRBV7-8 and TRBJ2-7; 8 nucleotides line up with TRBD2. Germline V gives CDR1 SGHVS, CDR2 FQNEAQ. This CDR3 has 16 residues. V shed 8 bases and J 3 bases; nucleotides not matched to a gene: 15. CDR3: CASSDVAGGGGYEQYF. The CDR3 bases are TGTGCCAGCTCCGATGTGGCGGGAGGTGGAGGCTACGAGCAGTACTTC.

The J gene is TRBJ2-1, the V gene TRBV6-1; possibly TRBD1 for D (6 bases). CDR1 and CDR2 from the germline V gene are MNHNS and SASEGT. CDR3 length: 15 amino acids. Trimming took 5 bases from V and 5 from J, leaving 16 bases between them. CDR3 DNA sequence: TGTGCCAGCAGTCATACTAGGGGGAGTAACAATGAGCAGTTCTTC. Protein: CASSHTRGSNNEQFF.

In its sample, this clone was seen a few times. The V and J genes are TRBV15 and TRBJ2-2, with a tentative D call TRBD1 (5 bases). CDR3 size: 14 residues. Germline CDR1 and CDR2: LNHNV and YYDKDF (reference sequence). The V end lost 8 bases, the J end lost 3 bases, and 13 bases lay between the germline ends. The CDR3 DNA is TGTGCCACCGCACCAGGGATAGACACCGGGGAGCTGTTTTTT. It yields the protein CATAPGIDTGELFF. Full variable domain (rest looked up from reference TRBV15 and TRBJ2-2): DAMVIQNPRYQVTQFGKPVTLSCSQTLNHNVMYWYQQKSSQAPKLLFHYYDKDFNNEADTPDNFQSRRPNTSFCFLDIRSPGLGDTAMYLCATAPGIDTGELFFGEGSRLTVL.

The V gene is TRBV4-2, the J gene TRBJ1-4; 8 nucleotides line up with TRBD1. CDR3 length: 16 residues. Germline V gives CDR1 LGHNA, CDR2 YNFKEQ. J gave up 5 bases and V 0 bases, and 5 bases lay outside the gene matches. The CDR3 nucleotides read TGTGCCAGCAGCCAAGAACAAAGACAGGGGAATGAAAAACTGTTTTTT. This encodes CASSQEQRQGNEKLFF.

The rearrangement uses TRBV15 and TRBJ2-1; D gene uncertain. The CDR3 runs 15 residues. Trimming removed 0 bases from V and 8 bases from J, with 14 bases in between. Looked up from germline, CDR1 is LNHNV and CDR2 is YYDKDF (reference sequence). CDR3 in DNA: TGTGCCACCAGCAGAGATCTTAACTCCAGGTATGAGCAGTTCTTC. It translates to CATSRDLNSRYEQFF.

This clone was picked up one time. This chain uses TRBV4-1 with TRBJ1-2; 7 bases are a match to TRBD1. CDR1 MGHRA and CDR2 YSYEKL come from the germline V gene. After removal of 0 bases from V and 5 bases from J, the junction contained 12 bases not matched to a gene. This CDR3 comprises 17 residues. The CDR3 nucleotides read TGCGCCAGCAGCCAAGATAAAAGGGGACAGACAAATTATGGCTACACCTTC. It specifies CASSQDKRGQTNYGYTF.

CDR3 nucleotides: TGTGCCAGCAGCAAAATTTGGGACAGGGGTCTGAACACCGGGGAGCTGTTTTTT. Translating gives CASSKIWDRGLNTGELFF. V is TRBV21-1 and J is TRBJ2-2; no DNA check was done on the table's D call, TRBD1. TRBV21-1 constitutes a pseudogene. This CDR3 is 18 amino acids long.

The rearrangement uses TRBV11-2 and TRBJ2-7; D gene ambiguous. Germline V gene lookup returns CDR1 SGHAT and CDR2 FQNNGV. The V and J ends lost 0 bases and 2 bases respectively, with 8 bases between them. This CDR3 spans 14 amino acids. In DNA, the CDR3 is TGTGCCAGCAGCTTAGATTGGCAAACCTACGAGCAGTACTTC. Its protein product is CASSLDWQTYEQYF.

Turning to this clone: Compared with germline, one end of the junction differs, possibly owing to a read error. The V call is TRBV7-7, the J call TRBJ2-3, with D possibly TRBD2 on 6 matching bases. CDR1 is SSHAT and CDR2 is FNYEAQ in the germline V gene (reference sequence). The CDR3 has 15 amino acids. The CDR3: CASSLDAGPTDTQYF. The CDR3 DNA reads TGTGCTAGCAGCTTAGATGCGGGGCCCACAGATACGCAGTATTTT.

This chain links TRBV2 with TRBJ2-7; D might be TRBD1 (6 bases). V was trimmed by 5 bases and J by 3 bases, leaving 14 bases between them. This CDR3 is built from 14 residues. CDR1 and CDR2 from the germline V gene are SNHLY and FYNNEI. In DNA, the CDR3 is TGTGCCAGCAGTTTAGGGGGAAGGCTCTACGAGCAGTACTTC. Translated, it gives CASSLGGRLYEQYF.

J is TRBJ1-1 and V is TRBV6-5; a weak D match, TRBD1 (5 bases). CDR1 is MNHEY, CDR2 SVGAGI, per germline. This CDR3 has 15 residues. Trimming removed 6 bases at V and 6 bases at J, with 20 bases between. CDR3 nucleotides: TGTGCCAGCAGAGCCGGACAAGGCCCTACCGCTGAAGCTTTCTTT. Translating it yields CASRAGQGPTAEAFF.

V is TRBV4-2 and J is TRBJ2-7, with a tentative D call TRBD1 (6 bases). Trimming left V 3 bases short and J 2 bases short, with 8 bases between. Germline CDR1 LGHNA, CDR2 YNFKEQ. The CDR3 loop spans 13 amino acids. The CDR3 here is CASSQYRAYEQYF. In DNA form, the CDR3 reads TGTGCCAGCAGCCAGTACAGGGCCTACGAGCAGTACTTC.

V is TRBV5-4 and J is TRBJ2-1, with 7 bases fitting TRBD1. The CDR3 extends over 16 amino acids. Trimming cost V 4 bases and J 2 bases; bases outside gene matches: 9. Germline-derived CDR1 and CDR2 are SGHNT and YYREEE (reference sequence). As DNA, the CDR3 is TGTGCCAGCAGCCCTGGTAGGGGGCTGACCTACAATGAGCAGTTCTTC. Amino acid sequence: CASSPGRGLTYNEQFF.